These 25 T cell receptor beta chains originate from one sample sequenced in a study of response to subunit inactivated influenza vaccine. TCRdb reprocessed the RT-PCR reads with MiXCR, giving one entry per CDR3 protein. The sample lists about 300,000 distinct CDR3 sequences; approximately 21% were seen once. Source: PBMCs from blood, taken roughly 20 months after vaccination. The receptor set was obtained from a man aged 50 to 69 who received an inactivated influenza vaccine.

The V call is TRBV4-2, the J call TRBJ1-2; 8 positions agree with TRBD1. V shed 4 bases, J shed 6 bases, and the junction held 7 bases outside the gene matches. CDR3 length: 14 amino acids. From germline, CDR1 is LGHNA and CDR2 YNFKEQ. The CDR3 DNA is TGTGCCAGCAGCCCTCTGGACAGGGAGGATGGCTACACCTTC. This codes for CASSPLDREDGYTF.

This clonotype was counted a few times. This chain connects TRBV15 to TRBJ1-2; tentatively, D is TRBD1 (5 bases). V was pared by 0 bases and J by 3 bases, with 11 bases between. Germline V gene data show CDR1 as LNHNV and CDR2 as YYDKDF (reference sequence). The CDR3 length is 15 residues. CDR3 residues: CATSRDRGGYYGYTF. The CDR3 DNA follows: TGTGCCACCAGCAGAGATAGGGGCGGGTACTATGGCTACACCTTC.

This clonotype has a handful of counts. The chain joins TRBV30 to TRBJ1-3, with D perhaps TRBD1 (6 bases). Germline CDR1 is GTSNPN and CDR2 is SVGIG (reference sequence). V was pared by 0 bases and J by 6 bases, with 12 bases between. This CDR3 is 14 amino acids long. The CDR3 loop is CAWSVGQGTNTIYF. The CDR3 DNA follows: TGTGCCTGGAGTGTCGGGCAGGGGACAAACACCATATATTTT.

The chain employs TRBV7-3 and TRBJ2-3; 9 nucleotides agree with TRBD2. From germline, CDR1 is SGHTA and CDR2 FQGTGA. J was trimmed by 3 bases and V by 2 bases; bases with no gene match: 6. The length of the CDR3 is 16 residues. The CDR3 sequence is CASSLSGSGRTDTQYF. The CDR3 bases are TGTGCCAGCAGCTTATCGGGTAGCGGGAGAACAGATACGCAGTATTTT. The whole variable domain, remainder taken from reference TRBV7-3 and TRBJ2-3, is GAGVSQTPSNKVTEKGKYVELRCDPISGHTALYWYRQSLGQGPEFLIYFQGTGAADDSGLPNDRFFAVRPEGSVSTLKIQRTERGDSAVYLCASSLSGSGRTDTQYFGPGTRLTVL.

The V and J genes are TRBV4-1 and TRBJ2-5; a possible D gene is TRBD1 (6 bases). The V gene lost 3 bases and the J gene lost 7 bases, with 15 bases spanning the gap. The CDR3 length is 14 residues. CDR1 is MGHRA, CDR2 YSYEKL, per germline. CDR3 protein: CASSQLQGVGTQYF. DNA for the CDR3: TGCGCCAGCAGCCAGCTACAGGGTGTCGGGACCCAGTACTTC.

With respect to this clonotype: With a much larger clone just one base away, this may be a read error. The chain is built from TRBV12-3 or TRBV12-4 and TRBJ1-6; D gene ambiguous. This CDR3 spans 14 amino acids. The V end was cut by 5 bases, the J end by 0 bases, with 5 bases between. The CDR3 region has the DNA TGTGCCAGCAGTGACAACTCCTATAATTCACCCCTCCACTTT. Translation: CASSDNSYNSPLHF.

This clonotype has more than one count but fewer than ten. The chain uses TRBV6-5 and TRBJ1-6; D call uncertain. This CDR3 contains 17 residues. Germline CDR1 and CDR2: MNHEY and SVGAGI. V dropped 1 base and J dropped 5 bases, with 15 bases sitting between them. CDR3 sequence (DNA): TGTGCCAGCAGTTACTTCGTCATTCGAGGCAATAATTCACCCCTCCACTTT. It yields the protein CASSYFVIRGNNSPLHF.

This clonotype was observed many times. The chain couples TRBV20-1 to TRBJ1-5, with 7 bases fitting TRBD1. J lost 10 bases, V lost 0 bases, and 12 bases had no gene match. Germline CDR1 DFQATT, CDR2 SNEGSKA (reference sequence). CDR3 length: 15 amino acids. CDR3 in amino acids: CSARDGIRGSRPQHF. CDR3 nucleotide sequence: TGCAGTGCTAGAGATGGGATCAGGGGGTCGCGACCCCAGCATTTT.

This clonotype showed up many times. This chain connects TRBV29-1 to TRBJ2-7; no definite D call. The germline gives CDR1 SQVTM, CDR2 ANQGSEA. The CDR3 contains 11 residues. Trimming removed 2 bases from V and 4 bases from J, with 6 bases in between. CDR3 in amino acids: CSVETGYEQYF. The CDR3 region has the DNA TGCAGCGTTGAAACCGGTTACGAGCAGTACTTC.

This clonotype was detected many times. V and J are TRBV4-2 and TRBJ1-4, with 7 bases lining up with TRBD1. CDR3 length: 16 residues. The germline CDR1 and CDR2 sequences are LGHNA and YNFKEQ. V shed 4 bases and J 6 bases; nucleotides not matched to a gene: 11. The CDR3 is CASSLRGRRTDEKLFF. The DNA of the CDR3 is TGTGCCAGCAGCCTGAGGGGGCGACGAACCGATGAAAAACTGTTTTTT.

The V call is TRBV14, the J call TRBJ2-2; D gene unclear. CDR1 and CDR2 from the germline V gene are SGHDN and FVKESK. This CDR3 is built from 13 residues. Deletions cut 5 bases from V and 2 bases from J, with 6 bases between. The CDR3 reads CASSYGNTGELFF. The DNA for the CDR3 is TGTGCCAGCAGCTACGGAAACACCGGGGAGCTGTTTTTT.

This chain connects TRBV19 to TRBJ2-2; D is ambiguous. The V gene lost 6 bases and the J gene lost 2 bases, with 16 bases spanning the gap. This CDR3 contains 16 residues. CDR1 and CDR2 from the germline V gene are LNHDA and SQIVND (reference sequence). The chain's CDR3 is CASRLSWLRNTGELFF. In nucleotides, the CDR3 is TGTGCCAGTAGGTTGTCTTGGCTCAGAAACACCGGGGAGCTGTTTTTT.

CDR3 sequence: CASKQGPGLASPYEQYF. The CDR3 DNA follows: TGTGCCAGCAAACAGGGGCCGGGACTAGCGTCCCCCTACGAGCAGTACTTC. The chain has TRBV2 and TRBJ2-7; 10 bases are shared with TRBD2. The CDR3 covers 17 residues. Germline V gives CDR1 SNHLY, CDR2 FYNNEI. Trimming took 7 bases from V and 2 from J; bases not matched to a gene: 14.

This clonotype has ten or more counts. The V and J genes are TRBV6-5 and TRBJ1-2, with a possible D match to TRBD1 (6 bases). The V and J ends lost 6 bases and 9 bases respectively, with 11 bases between them. The CDR3 is 11 residues long. Per germline, CDR1 MNHEY and CDR2 SVGAGI. CDR3 sequence reads: CASSNRVRYTF. DNA for the CDR3: TGTGCCAGCAGCAACAGGGTACGCTACACCTTC.

The V gene is TRBV4-2, the J gene TRBJ2-1; 16 bases match TRBD2. Germline CDR1 and CDR2: LGHNA and YNFKEQ. The CDR3 has 18 residues. Trimming took 5 bases from V and 8 from J; bases not matched to a gene: 12. This chain's CDR3 is CASSYLGLAGGIFDEQFF. As DNA, the CDR3 is TGTGCCAGCAGCTATCTGGGACTAGCGGGGGGGATATTCGATGAGCAGTTCTTC.

This clonotype was seen repeatedly, ten times or more. The CDR3 loop is CASSSTTIGGRDPSGYTF. The CDR3 DNA is TGCGCCAGCAGCTCGACAACGATCGGCGGGCGGGATCCGTCTGGCTACACCTTC. The chain employs TRBV4-3 and TRBJ1-2; D unresolved. V shed 5 bases and J shed 7 bases, with 29 bases lying between them. The CDR3 sequence is 18 residues long. Looked up from germline, CDR1 is LGHNA and CDR2 is YSLEER.

V is TRBV12-3 or TRBV12-4 and J is TRBJ2-3; 8 bases fit TRBD2. J lost 4 bases, V lost 9 bases, and 12 bases had no gene match. The CDR3 totals 15 residues. This CDR3 is CASTWSGGPSDTQYF. The CDR3 bases are TGTGCCAGTACCTGGTCGGGGGGGCCTTCAGATACGCAGTATTTT.

The chain carries TRBV27 and TRBJ1-3; D is undetermined. This CDR3 comprises 15 residues. Trimming took off 6 bases at V and 0 bases at J, with 12 bases between the two ends. Germline lookup yields CDR1 MNHEY and CDR2 SMNVEV (reference sequence). CDR3 nucleotides: TGTGCCAGCAGACCTCAAGGAGGCTCTGGAAACACCATATATTTT. It codes for CASRPQGGSGNTIYF.

The rearrangement uses TRBV18 and TRBJ1-2; D perhaps matches TRBD1 (5 bases). The germline gives CDR1 KGHSH, CDR2 LQKENI. V dropped 3 bases and J dropped 3 bases, with 11 bases sitting between them. The CDR3 runs 14 residues. The chain's CDR3 is CASSPPTVDYGYTF. In nucleotides, the CDR3 is TGTGCCAGCTCACCCCCGACAGTAGACTATGGCTACACCTTC.

This clonotype was counted a single time. This chain connects TRBV20-1 to TRBJ2-2, with 11 nucleotides matching TRBD2. This CDR3 spans 17 amino acids. The ends lost 1 base at V and 0 bases at J; junction bases unmatched: 4. From germline, CDR1 is DFQATT and CDR2 SNEGSKA (reference sequence). The DNA of the CDR3 is TGCAGTGCTAGAGGTCTAGCGGGAGGAGCGAACACCGGGGAGCTGTTTTTT. Protein sequence: CSARGLAGGANTGELFF.

The chain recombines TRBV7-2 with TRBJ2-1; D is undetermined. V lost 2 bases, J lost 8 bases, and 10 bases lay in between. Per the germline V gene, CDR1 is SGHTA and CDR2 is FQGNSA. This CDR3 contains 13 residues. The CDR3 sequence is CASSLQARDEQFF. The CDR3, as DNA: TGTGCCAGCAGCTTACAGGCTAGAGATGAGCAGTTCTTC.

This clonotype appeared many times. This chain joins TRBV20-1 and TRBJ1-1; D unresolved. Germline lookup yields CDR1 DFQATT and CDR2 SNEGSKA (reference sequence). The CDR3 is 13 amino acids. Trimming left V 3 bases short and J 4 bases short, with 12 bases between. The CDR3 nucleotides read TGCAGTGCTAGGCCCGACCCCGCCACTGAAGCTTTCTTT. Translating gives CSARPDPATEAFF.

This clonotype was seen a handful of times. The chain carries TRBV3-1 and TRBJ1-2; 8 bases are shared with TRBD1. Per the germline V gene, CDR1 is LGHDT and CDR2 is YNNKEL (reference sequence). The CDR3 is 13 amino acids. J was trimmed by 8 bases and V by 4 bases; bases with no gene match: 6. CDR3 in DNA: TGTGCCAGCAGCCCTAGGACAGGGTCGGGCTACACCTTC. Encoded protein: CASSPRTGSGYTF.

Ten or more counts support this clonotype. V is TRBV4-3 and J is TRBJ1-1, with unresolved D. The CDR3 loop spans 16 amino acids. Trimming stripped 0 bases from V and 1 base from J, with 12 bases between. CDR1 is LGHNA and CDR2 is YSLEER in the germline V gene. The DNA for the CDR3 is TGCGCCAGCAGCCAAGAGGAACAGTTGGGGAACACTGAAGCTTTCTTT. The encoded protein is CASSQEEQLGNTEAFF.

The table lists this clonotype with a count of one. The conserved closing phenylalanine or tryptophan is absent in this CDR3, likely reflecting a read error. The J gene is TRBJ1-1, the V gene TRBV10-3; D is ambiguous. Germline V CDR1 and CDR2: ENHRY, SYGVKD. Trimming took 10 bases from V and 1 from J, leaving 13 bases between them. The CDR3 is 13 amino acids. The CDR3 DNA reads TGTGCCACCACGACATATGAGAACACTGAAGCTTTCGTT. Translation gives CATTTYENTEAFV.